This T cell receptor beta chain was retrieved from a study of CD8+ T cells in alopecia areata. cDNA prepared by RNA extraction and subsequent reverse transcription served as the template for sequencing. The assay was immunoSEQ multiplex PCR, and TCRdb's table has in-frame clones only and misses some. The table records about 210,000 clones, less than 50% of them present only once. This clone has a handful of counts. Its antigen is undetermined. The treatment was: oral pan-JAK inhibitor, 5-10 mg twice daily. Peripheral blood and lesional scalp punch biopsies came from alopecia areata patients. CD4+ and CD8+ T cells were sorted from PBMCs. V was shortened by 10 bases and J by 6 bases, with 19 bases between the two germline ends. The CDR3 runs 13 residues. Study-level results: Tofacitinib produced a significant decrease in scalp clonality and in expanded CD8+ clones among the top 100.

J is TRBJ2-7 and V is TRBV23-1; D tentatively reads TRBD1 or TRBD2 (5 bases each). TRBV23-1 is treated as an ORF (open reading frame) with a function not yet certain. The source of this sequence is a human donor with alopecia areata. The sequencing here drew on CD4+ T cells sorted from blood, taken at approximately week 36, from a patient treated with tofacitinib. In nucleotides, the CDR3 is TGCGCCACCGTCGGGGACGTTTATTCCGAGCAGTACTTC. It is translated as CATVGDVYSEQYF.